Below are 15 T cell receptor beta chains sequenced from a single sample in a study of siplizumab effects on memory and regulatory T cells. TCRdb's copy holds only in-frame clones and misses some; the assay was immunoSEQ multiplex PCR. This table has tens of thousands of clones, more than 70% appearing once. Sequencing was carried out using naive CD4+ T cells sorted from blood. These receptor sequences come from a human donor in good health.

This chain joins TRBV7-6 and TRBJ2-6, with no clear D. Germline V gives CDR1 SGHVS, CDR2 FNYEAQ. This CDR3 is 17 amino acids long. Trimming pared 2 bases from V and 2 bases from J, leaving 13 bases between. CDR3 residues: CASSLSTRVTGANVLTF. The CDR3 nucleotides are TGTGCCAGCAGCTTATCCACTCGGGTTACTGGGGCCAACGTCCTGACTTTC. Together with reference TRBV7-6 and TRBJ2-6, the CDR3 gives the full variable domain: GAGVSQSPRYKVTKRGQDVALRCDPISGHVSLYWYRQALGQGPEFLTYFNYEAQQDKSGLPNDRFSAERPEGSISTLTIQRTEQRDSAMYRCASSLSTRVTGANVLTFGAGSRLTVL.

The table lists this clone with a few counts. The chain carries TRBV2 and TRBJ2-5, with D unresolved. This CDR3 has 13 residues. The germline V and J ends were trimmed by 5 bases and 2 bases, with 9 bases remaining between them. CDR1 and CDR2 (germline): SNHLY, FYNNEI. The CDR3 loop reads CASSTTTQETQYF. DNA of the CDR3: TGTGCCAGCAGTACGACGACACAAGAGACCCAGTACTTC. The full variable domain, completed using reference TRBV2 and TRBJ2-5, is EPEVTQTPSHQVTQMGQEVILRCVPISNHLYFYWYRQILGQKVEFLVSFYNNEISEKSEIFDDQFSVERPDGSNFTLKIRSTKLEDSAMYFCASSTTTQETQYFGPGTRLLVL.

This chain uses TRBV25-1 with TRBJ1-2, with no clear D. The germline gives CDR1 MGHDK, CDR2 SYGVNS. The CDR3 extends over 14 amino acids. V was cut by 4 bases and J by 5 bases, with 14 bases left in between. For the CDR3, the DNA is TGTGCCAGCAGTGCCCTACTAAGCCCGTATGGCTACACCTTC. It specifies CASSALLSPYGYTF.

For this clone: Germline is not matched at one junction end, which may reflect a read error. V is TRBV7-8 and J is TRBJ2-7; 8 bases align to TRBD1. Germline V gene sequence: CDR1 SGHVS, CDR2 FQNEAQ. The CDR3 loop spans 12 amino acids. The CDR3 protein is CASSRPPGTGLF. DNA for the CDR3: TGTGCCAGCAGCAGGCCCCCAGGGACAGGCCTCTTC. Combining the CDR3 with reference TRBV7-8 and TRBJ2-7 gives the whole variable domain GAGVSQSPRYKVAKRGQDVALRCDPISGHVSLFWYQQALGQGPEFLTYFQNEAQLDKSGLPSDRFFAERPEGSVSTLKIQRTQQEDSAVYLCASSRPPGTGLFGPGTRLTVT.

The V call is TRBV4-2, the J call TRBJ1-1, with a tentative D call TRBD1 (6 bases). V dropped 0 bases and J dropped 1 base, with 18 bases sitting between them. The germline gives CDR1 LGHNA, CDR2 YNFKEQ. The CDR3 contains 18 residues. The CDR3 DNA reads TGTGCCAGCAGCCAAGACCCTGGGGGGGCGGGATGGAACACTGAAGCTTTCTTT. This encodes CASSQDPGGAGWNTEAFF.

The chain couples TRBV12-5 to TRBJ2-7; possibly TRBD1 or TRBD2 for D (5 bases each). Germline lookup yields CDR1 LGHNT and CDR2 FRNRAP. The CDR3 runs 11 residues. V was shortened by 6 bases and J by 6 bases, with 9 bases between the two germline ends. CDR3 loop: CASGWGPEQYF. DNA for the CDR3: TGTGCTAGTGGCTGGGGACCCGAGCAGTACTTC.

The chain recombines TRBV6-6 with TRBJ2-7; 10 bases are a match to TRBD2. CDR1 is MNHNY and CDR2 is SVGAGI in the germline V gene (reference sequence). V trimming: 5 bases; J trimming: 2 bases; junction bases outside the gene matches: 9. The CDR3 length is 16 residues. CDR3 protein: CASSPPSGGGTYEQYF. For the CDR3, the DNA is TGTGCCAGCAGTCCTCCTAGCGGGGGAGGGACCTACGAGCAGTACTTC.

V gene TRBV7-9 combines with J gene TRBJ2-7; TRBD1 matches at 8 bases. Germline V gene data show CDR1 as SEHNR and CDR2 as FQNEAQ (reference sequence). Germline trimming cut 1 base from V and 5 bases from J; bases unmatched to any gene: 7. CDR3 length equals 15 residues. Here the CDR3 reads CASSLGETGEDEQYF. The CDR3 bases are TGTGCCAGCAGCTTAGGGGAGACAGGGGAGGACGAGCAGTACTTC.

The chain couples TRBV15 to TRBJ2-3, with D tentatively TRBD1 (7 bases). The V and J ends lost 0 bases and 4 bases respectively, with 8 bases between them. This CDR3 comprises 14 residues. CDR1 and CDR2 (germline): LNHNV, YYDKDF (reference sequence). CDR3 coding DNA: TGTGCCACCAGCAGAGACAGGGGGGCAGATACGCAGTATTTT. Its translation: CATSRDRGADTQYF.

This rearrangement joins TRBV4-1 to TRBJ1-6, with D perhaps matching TRBD1 (5 bases). CDR1 and CDR2 (germline): MGHRA, YSYEKL. V was shortened by 0 bases and J by 8 bases, with 11 bases between the two germline ends. The CDR3 sequence is 15 residues long. The CDR3 DNA follows: TGCGCCAGCAGCCAAGAGTTTTCCAGGGATTCACCCCTCCACTTT. Translated, it gives CASSQEFSRDSPLHF.

The chain employs TRBV5-4 and TRBJ2-5; 7 bases agree with TRBD2. Germline V lookup: CDR1 SGHNT, CDR2 YYREEE (reference sequence). CDR3 length: 15 amino acids. The V gene end was trimmed by 2 bases and the J gene end by 4 bases; junction bases not matched to a gene: 8. The chain's CDR3 is CASSLRRELGETQYF. DNA of the CDR3: TGTGCCAGCAGCTTACGGCGGGAGCTCGGAGAGACCCAGTACTTC.

This chain connects TRBV7-2 to TRBJ2-7; D possibly uses TRBD1 or TRBD2 (5 bases each). Between the trimmed V and J ends, which lost 4 bases and 0 bases, there was a span of 13 bases. Germline CDR1 SGHTA, CDR2 FQGNSA. This CDR3 is 15 amino acids long. The CDR3 here is CASSSRQRSSYEQYF. CDR3 coding DNA: TGTGCCAGCAGCTCCCGACAGCGGAGCTCCTACGAGCAGTACTTC.

The chain uses TRBV7-2 and TRBJ1-1; TRBD1 agrees at 7 bases. The V segment lost 3 bases and the J segment 1 base; nucleotides outside the gene matches: 2. This CDR3 is built from 14 residues. Germline V gene sequence: CDR1 SGHTA, CDR2 FQGNSA. In DNA form, the CDR3 reads TGTGCCAGCAGCTTCAGGGACAGGAACACTGAAGCTTTCTTT. Its protein product is CASSFRDRNTEAFF. Variable domain in full (rest from reference TRBV7-2 and TRBJ1-1): GAGVSQSPSNKVTEKGKDVELRCDPISGHTALYWYRQSLGQGLEFLIYFQGNSAPDKSGLPSDRFSAERTGGSVSTLTIQRTQQEDSAVYLCASSFRDRNTEAFFGQGTRLTVV.

This chain links TRBV2 with TRBJ2-1, with D possibly being TRBD2 (6 bases). V was trimmed by 5 bases and J by 4 bases, leaving 15 bases between them. CDR1 and CDR2 from the germline V gene are SNHLY and FYNNEI. The CDR3 totals 15 residues. The CDR3 sequence: CASSPGLSTYNEQFF. The CDR3 DNA follows: TGTGCCAGCAGTCCTGGACTATCCACTTACAATGAGCAGTTCTTC.

This clone turned up a few times. CDR3 in amino acids: CASSAGSSGNTIYF. Here the CDR3 DNA reads TGTGCCAGCAGTGCAGGTAGCTCTGGAAACACCATATATTTT. The rearrangement uses TRBV6-6 and TRBJ1-3; no firm D call. CDR1 is MNHNY, CDR2 SVGAGI, per germline (reference sequence). The CDR3 runs to 14 residues. V lost 5 bases to trimming and J lost 0 bases, with 8 bases between them.